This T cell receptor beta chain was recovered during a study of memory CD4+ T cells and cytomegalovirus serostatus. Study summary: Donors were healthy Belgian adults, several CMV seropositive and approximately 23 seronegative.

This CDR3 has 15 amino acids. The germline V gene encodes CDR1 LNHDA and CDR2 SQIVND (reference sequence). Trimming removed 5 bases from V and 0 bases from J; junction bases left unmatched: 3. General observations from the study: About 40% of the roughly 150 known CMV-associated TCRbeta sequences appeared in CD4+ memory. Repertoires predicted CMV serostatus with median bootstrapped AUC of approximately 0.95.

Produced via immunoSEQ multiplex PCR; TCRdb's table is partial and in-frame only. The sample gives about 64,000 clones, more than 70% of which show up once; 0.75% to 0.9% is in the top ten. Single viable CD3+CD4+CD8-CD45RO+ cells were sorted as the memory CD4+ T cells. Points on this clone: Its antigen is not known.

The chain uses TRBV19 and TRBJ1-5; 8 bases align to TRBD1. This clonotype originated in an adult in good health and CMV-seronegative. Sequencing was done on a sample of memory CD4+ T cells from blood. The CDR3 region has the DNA TGTGCCAGTAGTGGACAGGGTTATAGCAATCAGCCCCAGCATTTT. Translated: CASSGQGYSNQPQHF.